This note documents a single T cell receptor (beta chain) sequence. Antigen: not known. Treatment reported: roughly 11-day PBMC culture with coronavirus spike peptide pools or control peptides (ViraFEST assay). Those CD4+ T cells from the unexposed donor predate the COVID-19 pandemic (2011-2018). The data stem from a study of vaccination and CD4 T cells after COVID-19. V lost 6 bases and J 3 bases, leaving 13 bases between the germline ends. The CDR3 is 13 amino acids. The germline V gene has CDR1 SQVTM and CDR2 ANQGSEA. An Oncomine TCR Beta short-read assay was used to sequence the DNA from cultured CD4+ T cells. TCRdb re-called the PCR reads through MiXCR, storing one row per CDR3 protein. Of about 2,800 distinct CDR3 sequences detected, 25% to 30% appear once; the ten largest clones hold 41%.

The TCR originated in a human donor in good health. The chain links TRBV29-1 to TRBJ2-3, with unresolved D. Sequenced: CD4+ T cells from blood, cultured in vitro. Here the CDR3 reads CSVRDGRTDTQYF. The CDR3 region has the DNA TGCAGCGTCCGCGACGGAAGGACAGATACGCAGTATTTT.